What follows are 14 T cell receptor beta chains derived from one specimen sequenced in a study of response to subunit inactivated influenza vaccine (dated by TCRdb to the late 2010s). Library prep was done by RT-PCR. The sequencer listed for this sample is Illumina HiSeq 2500. The public reads were reprocessed in TCRdb via fastp at Q25 and MiXCR, keeping in-frame beta chains. Identical CDR3 proteins give one entry, which carries the most common genes and DNA. The sample table lists under 850,000 distinct CDR3 sequences, less than 20% of them with a count of one. The leading ten clones occupy roughly a tenth of the sample. Sequences were derived from PBMCs from blood, sampled 5 to 6 days after vaccination. The receptors derive from a man over 45 who received an inactivated influenza vaccine. Donor details come from another sample of the same person, matched by shared clones.

The chain is built from TRBV3-1 and TRBJ2-2; no reliable D call. Deletions cut 6 bases from V and 0 bases from J, with 14 bases between. In germline, CDR1 is LGHDT, CDR2 YNNKEL (reference sequence). This CDR3 is 16 amino acids long. The CDR3 loop reads CASRHGRPSNTGELFF. CDR3 nucleotides: TGTGCCAGCAGACACGGGCGACCATCGAACACCGGGGAGCTGTTTTTT.

The J gene is TRBJ2-5, the V gene TRBV6-5; TRBD1 aligns across 7 bases. The CDR3 runs to 16 residues. CDR1 is MNHEY and CDR2 is SVGAGI in the germline V gene. Trimming took 2 bases from V and 5 from J; bases not matched to a gene: 11. In nucleotides, the CDR3 is TGTGCCAGCAGTTACCGCGAGGGGGCGACTCGGGAGACCCAGTACTTC. This sequence encodes CASSYREGATRETQYF.

This chain links TRBV7-9 with TRBJ2-1; TRBD2 matches at 10 bases. This CDR3 contains 15 residues. V was clipped by 4 bases and J by 4 bases; unmatched bases: 4. The V gene's germline CDR1 is SEHNR and CDR2 FQNEAQ (reference sequence). The CDR3: CASSWSGGVYNEQFF. The CDR3 bases are TGTGCCAGCAGCTGGAGCGGGGGGGTATACAATGAGCAGTTCTTC.

In its sample, this clonotype was seen many times. The V and J genes are TRBV20-1 and TRBJ1-2; D remains ambiguous. This CDR3 is built from 12 residues. V gave up 6 bases and J gave up 4 bases, with 12 bases separating them. CDR1 DFQATT and CDR2 SNEGSKA come from the germline V gene (reference sequence). Here the CDR3 DNA reads TGCAGTGCCTCTGGACTGGGCTATGGCTACACCTTC. Translated: CSASGLGYGYTF.

The V call is TRBV20-1, the J call TRBJ2-3; perhaps TRBD1 as D (7 bases). The CDR3 runs 17 residues. Germline CDR1 and CDR2: DFQATT and SNEGSKA (reference sequence). Trimming left V 2 bases short and J 1 base short, with 19 bases between. CDR3 bases: TGCAGTGCTAGATTCCCCGGGGTCAGGGGGGGCACAGATACGCAGTATTTT. Its protein product is CSARFPGVRGGTDTQYF.

The chain links TRBV7-2 to TRBJ1-5, with 9 bases that match TRBD1. Per the germline V gene, CDR1 is SGHTA and CDR2 is FQGNSA. With V trimmed by 0 bases and J by 1 base, 16 bases remained unmatched. This CDR3 contains 21 residues. CDR3 nucleotide sequence: TGTGCCAGCAGCTTAGCTATCGAGGGAGAAAGGACAGGGGTCAGCAATCAGCCCCAGCATTTT. Translation: CASSLAIEGERTGVSNQPQHF.

In this sample, this clonotype turned up many times. CDR3 loop: CSAQSGTGGAFMETQYF. The CDR3 DNA is TGCAGTGCTCAATCCGGGACAGGGGGCGCTTTCATGGAGACCCAGTACTTC. This sequence joins TRBV20-1 and TRBJ2-5; 12 nucleotides match TRBD1. The CDR3 runs to 17 residues. The trim removed 5 bases at V and 5 bases at J, leaving 15 bases unmatched. Germline V gene sequence: CDR1 DFQATT, CDR2 SNEGSKA (reference sequence).

The chain joins TRBV4-3 to TRBJ2-2, with D possibly TRBD2 on 6 matching bases. The germline V gene has CDR1 LGHNA and CDR2 YSLEER. V was cut by 4 bases and J by 4 bases, with 13 bases left in between. The CDR3 has 15 residues. CDR3 nucleotide sequence: TGCGCCAGCAGCCCCGATCCGGGACTCACCGGGGAGCTGTTTTTT. Protein: CASSPDPGLTGELFF.

This clonotype has more than one count but fewer than ten. This chain uses TRBV7-9 with TRBJ2-1; a weak D match, TRBD2 (5 bases). Germline loops: CDR1 SEHNR, CDR2 FQNEAQ (reference sequence). V lost 6 bases and J lost 0, with 18 bases in between. This CDR3 comprises 17 residues. Written as DNA, the CDR3 is TGTGCCAGCAGTTCCGGGTGGGGTGGGAGCTCCTACAATGAGCAGTTCTTC. Its protein product is CASSSGWGGSSYNEQFF.

Ten or more counts support this clonotype. The chain is built from TRBV24-1 and TRBJ1-5; no clear D. V lost 3 bases and J lost 2, with 4 bases in between. This CDR3 comprises 13 residues. The germline V gene has CDR1 KGHDR and CDR2 SFDVKD. In nucleotides, the CDR3 is TGTGCCACCAGTGATCTAGGCAATCAGCCCCAGCATTTT. Its protein is CATSDLGNQPQHF.

The table lists this clonotype with a few counts. The rearrangement uses TRBV7-2 and TRBJ2-7, with 13 bases that match TRBD2. This CDR3 spans 15 amino acids. Germline V lookup: CDR1 SGHTA, CDR2 FQGNSA. With V trimmed by 5 bases and J by 6 bases, 7 bases remained unmatched. CDR3 residues: CASSRLAGGPREQYF. The CDR3 nucleotides are TGTGCCAGCAGCCGACTAGCGGGGGGCCCTCGCGAGCAGTACTTC. The whole variable domain, remainder taken from reference TRBV7-2 and TRBJ2-7, is GAGVSQSPSNKVTEKGKDVELRCDPISGHTALYWYRQSLGQGLEFLIYFQGNSAPDKSGLPSDRFSAERTGGSVSTLTIQRTQQEDSAVYLCASSRLAGGPREQYFGPGTRLTVT.

The chain recombines TRBV5-6 with TRBJ2-1; D might be TRBD1 (5 bases). Between the trimmed V and J ends, which lost 5 bases and 3 bases, there was a span of 15 bases. Germline V gene lookup returns CDR1 SGHDT and CDR2 YYEEEE. The CDR3 extends over 15 amino acids. CDR3 amino acids: CASSLQGPRYNEQFF. The CDR3 nucleotides read TGTGCCAGCAGTCTTCAGGGCCCCCGCTACAATGAGCAGTTCTTC.

This clonotype showed up just a few times. V and J are TRBV10-3 and TRBJ2-1; TRBD2 might be the D (6 bases). This CDR3 has 14 residues. Trimming took 7 bases from V and 8 from J, leaving 18 bases between them. Germline values: CDR1 ENHRY, CDR2 SYGVKD. The CDR3 loop reads CAITLSVAGHEQFF. The DNA for the CDR3 is TGTGCCATCACGCTAAGCGTGGCGGGACATGAGCAGTTCTTC.

This clonotype was detected a few times. The chain couples TRBV20-1 to TRBJ1-3, with TRBD1 matching 9 bases. V dropped 6 bases and J dropped 0; count of bases not matched to a gene: 15. This CDR3 has 18 amino acids. In germline, CDR1 is DFQATT, CDR2 SNEGSKA (reference sequence). Here the CDR3 DNA reads TGCAGTGCCCAAAAACTCCCGGGACAGGGTGGCTCTGGAAACACCATATATTTT. Translated, it gives CSAQKLPGQGGSGNTIYF.